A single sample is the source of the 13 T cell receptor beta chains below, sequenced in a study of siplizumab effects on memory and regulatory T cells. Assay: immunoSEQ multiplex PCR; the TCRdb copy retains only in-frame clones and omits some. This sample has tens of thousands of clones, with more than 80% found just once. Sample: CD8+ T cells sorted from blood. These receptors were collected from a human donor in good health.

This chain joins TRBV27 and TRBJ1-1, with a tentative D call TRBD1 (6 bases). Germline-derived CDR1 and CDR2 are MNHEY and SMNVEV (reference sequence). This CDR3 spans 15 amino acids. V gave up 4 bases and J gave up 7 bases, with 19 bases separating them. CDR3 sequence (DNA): TGTGCCAGCAGTTGGACTTGGGGGGCACGAAATGAAGCTTTCTTT. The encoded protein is CASSWTWGARNEAFF.

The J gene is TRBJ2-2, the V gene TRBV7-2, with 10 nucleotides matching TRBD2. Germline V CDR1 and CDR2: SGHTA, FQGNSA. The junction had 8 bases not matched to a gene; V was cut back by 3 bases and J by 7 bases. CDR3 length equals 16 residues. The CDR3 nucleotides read TGTGCCAGCAGCTTGCAAGCGGGAGGGCTAATCGGGGAGCTGTTTTTT. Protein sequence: CASSLQAGGLIGELFF. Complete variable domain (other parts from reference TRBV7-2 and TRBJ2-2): GAGVSQSPSNKVTEKGKDVELRCDPISGHTALYWYRQSLGQGLEFLIYFQGNSAPDKSGLPSDRFSAERTGGSVSTLTIQRTQQEDSAVYLCASSLQAGGLIGELFFGEGSRLTVL.

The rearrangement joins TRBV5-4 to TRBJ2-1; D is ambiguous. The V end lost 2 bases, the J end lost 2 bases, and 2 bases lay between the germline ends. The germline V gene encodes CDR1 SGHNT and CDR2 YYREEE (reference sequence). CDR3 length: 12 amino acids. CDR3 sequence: CASSFPYNEQFF. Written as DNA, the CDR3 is TGTGCCAGCAGCTTCCCCTACAATGAGCAGTTCTTC. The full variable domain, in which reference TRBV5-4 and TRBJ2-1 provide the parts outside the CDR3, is ETGVTQSPTHLIKTRGQQVTLRCSSQSGHNTVSWYQQALGQGPQFIFQYYREEENGRGNFPPRFSGLQFPNYSSELNVNALELDDSALYLCASSFPYNEQFFGPGTRLTVL.

The DNA of the CDR3 is TGTGCCAGCAGCCCCGAGGGGATTAATGAGCAGTTCTTC. Encoded protein: CASSPEGINEQFF. V and J are TRBV7-3 and TRBJ2-1; D may match TRBD1 or TRBD2 (5 bases each). Germline CDR1 reads SGHTA; CDR2 reads FQGTGA. The V and J ends lost 5 bases and 7 bases respectively, with 12 bases between them. The CDR3 has 13 amino acids.

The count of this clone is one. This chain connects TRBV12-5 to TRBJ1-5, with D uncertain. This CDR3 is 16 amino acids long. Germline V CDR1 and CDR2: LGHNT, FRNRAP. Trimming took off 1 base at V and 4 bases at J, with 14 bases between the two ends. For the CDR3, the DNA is TGTGCTAGTGGTTTGGACCCACCTCAAACGAATCAGCCCCAGCATTTT. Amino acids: CASGLDPPQTNQPQHF.

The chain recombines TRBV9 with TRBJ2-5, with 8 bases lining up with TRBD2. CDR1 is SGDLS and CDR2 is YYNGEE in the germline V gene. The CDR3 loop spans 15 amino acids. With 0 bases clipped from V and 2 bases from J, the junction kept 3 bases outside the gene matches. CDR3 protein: CASSVAASGQETQYF. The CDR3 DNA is TGTGCCAGCAGCGTAGCTGCTAGCGGGCAAGAGACCCAGTACTTC.

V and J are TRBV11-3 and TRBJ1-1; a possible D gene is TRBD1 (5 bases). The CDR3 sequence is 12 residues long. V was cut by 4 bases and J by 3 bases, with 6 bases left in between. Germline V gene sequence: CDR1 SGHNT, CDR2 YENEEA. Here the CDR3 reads CASSWGDTEAFF. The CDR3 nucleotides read TGTGCCAGCAGCTGGGGGGACACTGAAGCTTTCTTT.

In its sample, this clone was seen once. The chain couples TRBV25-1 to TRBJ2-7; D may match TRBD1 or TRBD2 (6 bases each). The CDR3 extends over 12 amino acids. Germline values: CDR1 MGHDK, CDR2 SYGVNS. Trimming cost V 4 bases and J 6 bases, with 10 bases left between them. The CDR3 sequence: CASSGGAGEQYF. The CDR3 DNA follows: TGTGCCAGCAGTGGGGGGGCCGGCGAGCAGTACTTC.

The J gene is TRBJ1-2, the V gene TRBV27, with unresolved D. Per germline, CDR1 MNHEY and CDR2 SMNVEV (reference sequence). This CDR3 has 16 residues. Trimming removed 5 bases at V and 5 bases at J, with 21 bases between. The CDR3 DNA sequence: TGTGCCAGCAGTGGGGAGGTCCACCGAGGAGTTTATGGCTACACCTTC. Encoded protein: CASSGEVHRGVYGYTF.

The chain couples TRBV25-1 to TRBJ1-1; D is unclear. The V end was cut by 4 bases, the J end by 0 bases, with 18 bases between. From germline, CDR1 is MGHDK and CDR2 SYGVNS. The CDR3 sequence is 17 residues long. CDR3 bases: TGTGCCAGCAGTGGCCTCGGGAGTGGGATCCTGAACACTGAAGCTTTCTTT. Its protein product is CASSGLGSGILNTEAFF. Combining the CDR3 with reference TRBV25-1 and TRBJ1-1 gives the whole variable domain EADIYQTPRYLVIGTGKKITLECSQTMGHDKMYWYQQDPGMELHLIHYSYGVNSTEKGDLSSESTVSRIRTEHFPLTLESARPSHTSQYLCASSGLGSGILNTEAFFGQGTRLTVV.

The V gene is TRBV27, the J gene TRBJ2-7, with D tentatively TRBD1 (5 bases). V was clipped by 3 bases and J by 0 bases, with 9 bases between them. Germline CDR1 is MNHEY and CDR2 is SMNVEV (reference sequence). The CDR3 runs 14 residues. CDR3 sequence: CASSFGDSSYEQYF. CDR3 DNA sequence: TGTGCCAGCAGTTTCGGCGACAGCTCCTACGAGCAGTACTTC.

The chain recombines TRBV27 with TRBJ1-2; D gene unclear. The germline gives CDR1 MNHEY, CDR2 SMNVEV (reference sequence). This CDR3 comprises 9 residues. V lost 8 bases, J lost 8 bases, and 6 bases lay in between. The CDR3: CASDSGYTF. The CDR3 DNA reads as TGTGCCAGCGATTCGGGCTACACCTTC.

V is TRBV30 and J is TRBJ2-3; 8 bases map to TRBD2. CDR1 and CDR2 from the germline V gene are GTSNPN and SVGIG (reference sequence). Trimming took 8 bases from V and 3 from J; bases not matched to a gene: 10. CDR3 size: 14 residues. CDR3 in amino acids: CALERESRTDTQYF. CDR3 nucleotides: TGTGCCCTCGAGCGGGAGAGTCGGACAGATACGCAGTATTTT.